Each of the 10 T cell receptor beta chains below was sequenced from the same sample in a study of T cell responses to AZD1222 COVID-19 vaccine. The data were produced by immunoSEQ multiplex PCR, yet TCRdb's version contains in-frame clones alone and is incomplete. The sample holds hundreds of thousands of clones, about 93% seen once. Sequencing was performed on peripheral blood, taken on day 0 of MenACWY control vaccination. The receptors were gathered from an adult in good health.

V and J are TRBV27 and TRBJ2-1; the match to TRBD2 covers 10 bases. The ends lost 5 bases at V and 8 bases at J; junction bases unmatched: 6. Germline V lookup: CDR1 MNHEY, CDR2 SMNVEV (reference sequence). The CDR3 has 14 amino acids. CDR3 coding DNA: TGTGCCAGCAGTCCTAGCGGGGGTCCGGATGAGCAGTTCTTC. Translated: CASSPSGGPDEQFF.

This chain uses TRBV7-9 with TRBJ1-2; D is undetermined. The CDR3 runs 15 residues. Trimming shortened V by 4 bases and J by 7 bases, and 19 bases separated the two germline ends. Germline CDR1 and CDR2: SEHNR and FQNEAQ (reference sequence). The CDR3 bases are TGTGCCAGCAGCTCTCAACAGAGGAATGTAGGTGGCTACACCTTC. Amino acids: CASSSQQRNVGGYTF. The whole variable domain, remainder taken from reference TRBV7-9 and TRBJ1-2, is DTGVSQNPRHKITKRGQNVTFRCDPISEHNRLYWYRQTLGQGPEFLTYFQNEAQLEKSRLLSDRFSAERPKGSFSTLEIQRTEQGDSAMYLCASSSQQRNVGGYTFGSGTRLTVV.

The chain couples TRBV5-6 to TRBJ1-2; the match to TRBD1 covers 8 bases. Germline assignment: CDR1 SGHDT and CDR2 YYEEEE. V was clipped by 4 bases and J by 7 bases; unmatched bases: 6. The CDR3 sequence is 13 residues long. CDR3 bases: TGTGCCAGCAGCGCAGACAGGGGTGGTGGCTACACCTTC. Amino acids: CASSADRGGGYTF.

This clone has just one count. The chain combines TRBV4-3 with TRBJ1-5, with D perhaps matching TRBD1 (5 bases). Germline values: CDR1 LGHNA, CDR2 YSLEER. The CDR3 is made up of 13 amino acids. The ends were cut back, 2 bases at V and 6 bases at J, with 8 bases in the middle. CDR3 amino acids: CASSQTGAQPQHF. In nucleotides, the CDR3 is TGCGCCAGCAGCCAAACCGGGGCTCAGCCCCAGCATTTT.

The chain employs TRBV7-2 and TRBJ2-7, with 10 bases fitting TRBD1. This CDR3 spans 16 amino acids. Germline lookup yields CDR1 SGHTA and CDR2 FQGNSA. V dropped 6 bases and J dropped 2; count of bases not matched to a gene: 10. The CDR3 is CASRPPGQGLPYEQYF. The CDR3 DNA sequence: TGTGCCAGCAGGCCACCGGGACAGGGGCTCCCCTACGAGCAGTACTTC.

The rearrangement links TRBV18 to TRBJ1-5; 7 bases agree with TRBD1. Trimming removed 3 bases from V and 9 bases from J; junction bases left unmatched: 8. The CDR3 loop spans 14 amino acids. The germline gives CDR1 KGHSH, CDR2 LQKENI. The CDR3 DNA reads TGTGCCAGCTCACCTCAGACAGGGAATGCGCCCCAGCATTTT. It yields the protein CASSPQTGNAPQHF.

This clone was seen only once. This chain joins TRBV2 and TRBJ1-1; D gene ambiguous. This CDR3 region has 13 residues. CDR1 is SNHLY, CDR2 FYNNEI, per germline. V was cut by 5 bases and J by 1 base, with 8 bases left in between. The CDR3 bases are TGTGCCAGCAGTCTGATGAGGAACACTGAAGCTTTCTTT. Translating gives CASSLMRNTEAFF.

The J gene is TRBJ2-5, the V gene TRBV24-1; TRBD1 matches 7 bases. This CDR3 comprises 15 residues. From germline, CDR1 is KGHDR and CDR2 SFDVKD. The ends lost 4 bases at V and 5 bases at J; junction bases unmatched: 9. Written as DNA, the CDR3 is TGTGCCACCAGTGACCCAACAGGGGTGGGCGAGACCCAGTACTTC. It translates to CATSDPTGVGETQYF.

V gene TRBV25-1 combines with J gene TRBJ1-2, with a possible D match to TRBD1 (6 bases). The germline gives CDR1 MGHDK, CDR2 SYGVNS. V gave up 9 bases and J gave up 2 bases, with 13 bases separating them. The CDR3 consists of 13 residues. Written as DNA, the CDR3 is TGTGCCAGTTATAACGGGACAAACTATGGCTACACCTTC. This sequence encodes CASYNGTNYGYTF.

The chain has TRBV9 and TRBJ2-5; D gene ambiguous. The CDR3 extends over 14 amino acids. The ends were cut back, 0 bases at V and 0 bases at J, with 6 bases in the middle. Looked up from germline, CDR1 is SGDLS and CDR2 is YYNGEE. The CDR3 loop is CASSVDSYQETQYF. The CDR3 DNA reads TGTGCCAGCAGCGTAGACAGTTACCAAGAGACCCAGTACTTC.